This T cell receptor (beta chain) was retrieved from a study of identical twins. This clonotype has a count of ten or more. TCRdb ran MiXCR on the 5' RACE reads and lists one entry per CDR3 protein. The profile shows roughly 150,000 distinct CDR3 sequences, under 4.5% of them singletons. Everyone who gave samples was a healthy Caucasian. Germline V gene lookup returns CDR1 LGHNT and CDR2 FRNRAP. CDR3 length: 16 residues. The V and J ends lost 6 bases and 3 bases, in that order; junction bases with no gene match: 7. The rearrangement links TRBV12-5 to TRBJ2-2; 10 bases are a match to TRBD2. The sequence was obtained from a man younger than 30 in good health. Sequencing was performed on memory T cells sorted from blood. This chain's CDR3 is CASGQTLAGDTGELFF. CDR3 DNA: TGTGCTAGTGGACAAACTCTAGCGGGAGACACCGGGGAGCTGTTTTTT.